A selection of T cell receptor beta chains follows, all from one sample in a study of CD8 T cells in Susac syndrome. TCRdb reprocessed the immunoSEQ multiplex PCR reads with MiXCR, giving one entry per CDR3 protein. Among about 430,000 distinct CDR3 sequences listed, more than 70% were seen once. The sample comprised CD8+ T cells from PBMCs. These receptors came from a human donor with multiple sclerosis. The CDR3 runs from the conserved cysteine through the conserved F or W. The D gene is left open where the match is weak. Only some rows state a clone size, as once, few, many or a class for expanded clones.

J	size	V	D	CDR3	DNA
TRBJ1-1	NA	TRBV29-1	NA	CSVGGLNTEAFF	TGCAGCGTAGGAGGATTGAACACTGAAGCTTTCTTT
TRBJ2-3	NA	TRBV3-1	TRBD2	CASSQDPGLAGADTQYF	TGTGCCAGCAGCCAAGATCCCGGACTAGCGGGAGCGGATACGCAGTATTTT
TRBJ1-5	NA	TRBV23-1	NA	CASSQVWDTGNQPQHF	TGCGCCAGCAGTCAAGTCTGGGACACCGGCAATCAGCCCCAGCATTTT
TRBJ2-6	NA	TRBV7-3	NA	CASSTDYSGANVLTF	TGTGCCAGCAGCACTGACTATTCTGGGGCCAACGTCCTGACTTTC
TRBJ2-2	NA	TRBV19	NA	CASSTSQTGELFF	TGTGCCAGTAGTACCTCCCAGACCGGGGAGCTGTTTTTT
TRBJ1-1	NA	TRBV6-5	NA	CASSYSEGRVDTEAFF	TGTGCCAGCAGTTACTCCGAGGGCAGGGTGGACACTGAAGCTTTCTTT
TRBJ2-7	once	TRBV4-1	TRBD2	CASSPLGGDPYEQYF	TGCGCCAGCAGCCCACTGGGGGGGGACCCATACGAGCAGTACTTC
TRBJ1-1	NA	TRBV6-5	NA	CASSHDLPGRAFF	TGTGCCAGCAGCCACGACCTGCCGGGGCGGGCTTTCTTT
TRBJ2-1	NA	TRBV4-1	NA	CASSQDETYEQFF	TGCGCCAGCAGCCAAGATGAAACTTATGAGCAGTTCTTC
TRBJ2-2	NA	TRBV12-3/TRBV12-4	NA	CASSPGVFTGELFF	TGTGCCAGCTCCCCGGGGGTTTTCACCGGGGAGCTGTTTTTT
TRBJ2-3	NA	TRBV6-1	TRBD2	CASTRSGGADTQYF	TGTGCCAGCACTCGGAGCGGGGGGGCAGATACGCAGTATTTT
TRBJ2-7	NA	TRBV5-6	NA	CASSYESAEQYF	TGTGCCAGCAGCTACGAATCGGCCGAGCAGTACTTC
TRBJ1-1	once	TRBV29-1	NA	CSVVTATNTEAFF	TGCAGCGTTGTGACAGCGACGAACACTGAAGCTTTCTTT
TRBJ2-7	NA	TRBV3-1	TRBD2	CASSYLAGGSHEQYF	TGTGCCAGCAGCTATCTAGCGGGGGGATCCCACGAGCAGTACTTC
TRBJ2-7	NA	TRBV6-1	NA	CASSQTPYEQYF	TGTGCCAGCAGCCAGACTCCCTACGAGCAGTACTTC
TRBJ1-5	NA	TRBV7-9	TRBD1	CASSWDGTGFDQPQHF	TGTGCCAGCAGCTGGGACGGGACAGGGTTTGATCAGCCCCAGCATTTT
TRBJ1-1	NA	TRBV27	NA	CASSLGGLAEASF	TGTGCCAGCAGTTTAGGGGGCTTAGCTGAAGCTTCCTTT
TRBJ2-3	NA	TRBV4-1	NA	CASSQDLHGEYTDTQYF	TGCGCCAGCAGCCAAGATCTTCACGGAGAGTACACAGATACGCAGTATTTT
TRBJ2-6	NA	TRBV12-3/TRBV12-4	NA	CASSRDGANVLTF	TGTGCCAGCAGCCGTGACGGGGCCAACGTCCTGACTTTC
TRBJ1-3	few	TRBV12-3/TRBV12-4	NA	CASSLSAYGNTIYF	TGTGCCAGCAGTTTGTCGGCTTATGGAAACACCATATATTTT
TRBJ2-7	few	TRBV6-1	NA	CASSEWAQAAYEQYF	TGTGCCAGCAGTGAATGGGCCCAAGCGGCCTACGAGCAGTACTTC
TRBJ2-3	NA	TRBV27	NA	CASSLGDPSSDTQYF	TGTGCCAGCAGTTTGGGGGATCCGTCCTCAGATACGCAGTATTTT
TRBJ2-5	NA	TRBV28	TRBD1	CASSLWDRGEQETQYF	TGTGCCAGCAGTTTATGGGACAGGGGTGAGCAAGAGACCCAGTACTTC
TRBJ1-1	NA	TRBV6-1	TRBD1	CASRWTGGNTEAFF	TGTGCCAGCAGATGGACAGGTGGGAACACTGAAGCTTTCTTT
TRBJ1-5	NA	TRBV5-6	NA	CASSLKTQPHSPNQPQHF	TGTGCCAGCAGCTTGAAAACGCAGCCTCACAGCCCCAATCAGCCCCAGCATTTT
TRBJ2-3	NA	TRBV30	NA	CAWSRGAGTDTQYF	TGTGCCTGGAGTCGTGGGGCCGGCACAGATACGCAGTATTTT
TRBJ2-1	NA	TRBV20-1	TRBD2	CSARGPTSGSNEQFF	TGCAGTGCTAGAGGTCCGACTAGCGGGAGTAATGAGCAGTTCTTC
TRBJ2-3	NA	TRBV7-2	TRBD1	CASSFPDRAEDTQYF	TGTGCCAGCAGCTTCCCGGACAGGGCGGAAGATACGCAGTATTTT
TRBJ2-5	NA	TRBV18	NA	CASSPPEGEIVAQYF	TGTGCCAGCTCACCACCGGAGGGGGAAATTGTGGCCCAGTACTTC
TRBJ2-3	once	TRBV27	TRBD2	CASSDRLAGGYTQYF	TGTGCCAGCAGTGATCGACTAGCGGGGGGATATACGCAGTATTTT
TRBJ2-7	NA	TRBV5-5	NA	CASSLVPGQYEQYF	TGTGCCAGCAGCTTGGTACCGGGGCAATACGAGCAGTACTTC
TRBJ2-7	NA	TRBV4-1	NA	CASSQGAIPGHEQYF	TGCGCCAGCAGCCAAGGGGCAATTCCAGGCCACGAGCAGTACTTC
TRBJ1-1	once	TRBV6-2/TRBV6-3	NA	CASSYLGLNTEAFF	TGTGCCAGCAGCTACTTGGGGCTGAACACTGAAGCTTTCTTT
TRBJ2-1	NA	TRBV4-1	TRBD1	CASSQDPPGQSYNEQFF	TGCGCCAGCAGCCAAGATCCCCCGGGACAGTCCTACAATGAGCAGTTCTTC
TRBJ1-1	NA	TRBV6-1	TRBD1	CASSGAQGVNTEAFF	TGTGCCAGCAGTGGAGCTCAGGGGGTGAACACTGAAGCTTTCTTT
TRBJ2-7	NA	TRBV7-2	NA	CASSTYRGPYEQYF	TGTGCCAGCAGCACTTACCGGGGGCCGTACGAGCAGTACTTC
TRBJ2-5	NA	TRBV5-1	NA	CANLTRQETQYF	TGCGCCAATCTCACAAGGCAAGAGACCCAGTACTTC
TRBJ2-3	NA	TRBV12-3/TRBV12-4	NA	CASSLSLAQYF	TGTGCCAGCAGCCTTTCCCTTGCGCAGTATTTT
TRBJ1-1	NA	TRBV4-1	NA	CASSQGTSWTEAFF	TGCGCCAGCAGCCAGGGGACTAGTTGGACTGAAGCTTTCTTT
TRBJ2-7	NA	TRBV28	NA	CASRLNYPSLEQYF	TGTGCCAGCAGGCTTAACTACCCGTCACTGGAGCAGTACTTC
TRBJ1-3	NA	TRBV29-1	NA	CSVAAGAGNTIYF	TGCAGCGTTGCGGCAGGGGCTGGAAACACCATATATTTT
TRBJ2-7	NA	TRBV7-6	NA	CASSPGTGNTYEQYF	TGTGCCAGCAGCCCAGGGACGGGTAATACCTACGAGCAGTACTTC
TRBJ1-2	NA	TRBV6-5	NA	CASASLGGANYGYTF	TGTGCCAGCGCTAGCCTTGGGGGGGCTAACTATGGCTACACCTTC
TRBJ2-2	NA	TRBV29-1	NA	CSVERRADTGELFF	TGCAGCGTTGAGAGGCGGGCAGACACCGGGGAGCTGTTTTTT
TRBJ1-1	NA	TRBV6-1	NA	CASRVSHGGWEAFF	TGTGCCAGCAGAGTGTCTCACGGGGGGTGGGAAGCTTTCTTT
TRBJ2-2	NA	TRBV4-1	TRBD2	CASSLAGGLSGELFF	TGCGCCAGCAGCCTAGCGGGGGGGCTAAGCGGGGAGCTGTTTTTT